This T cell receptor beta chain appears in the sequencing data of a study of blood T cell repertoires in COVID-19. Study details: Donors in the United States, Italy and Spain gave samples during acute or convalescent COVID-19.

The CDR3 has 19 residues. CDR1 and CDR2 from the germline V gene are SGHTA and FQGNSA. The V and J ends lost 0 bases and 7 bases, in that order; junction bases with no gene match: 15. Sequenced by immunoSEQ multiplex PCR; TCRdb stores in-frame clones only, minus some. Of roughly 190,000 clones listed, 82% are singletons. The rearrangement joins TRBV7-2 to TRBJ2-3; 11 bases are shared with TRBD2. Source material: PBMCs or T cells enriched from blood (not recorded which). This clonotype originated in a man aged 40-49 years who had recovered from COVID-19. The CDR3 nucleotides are TGTGCCAGCAGCTTAGCGGGTGGCGCTAGCGGGAGGAAACTTTATACGCAGTATTTT. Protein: CASSLAGGASGRKLYTQYF.